The 6 T cell receptor beta chains in this list originate from one sample, sequenced in a study of radiotherapy plus CTLA-4 blockade in lung cancer. The protocol was immunoSEQ multiplex PCR, while the TCRdb copy is restricted to in-frame clones and leaves out a portion. Of about 88,000 clones in the sample, about two thirds were seen once. Here the sequenced sample was peripheral blood, taken from a patient treated with radiotherapy plus ipilimumab. The receptors here all came from a human donor with non-small cell lung cancer that progressed on radiotherapy plus ipilimumab.

The chain employs TRBV2 and TRBJ2-3, with TRBD2 identical over 10 bases. The junction had 2 bases not matched to a gene; V was cut back by 0 bases and J by 2 bases. Germline lookup yields CDR1 SNHLY and CDR2 FYNNEI. This CDR3 has 16 amino acids. The CDR3 nucleotides are TGTGCCAGCAGTGAAGCTAGCGGGAGGTCCACAGATACGCAGTATTTT. Translating gives CASSEASGRSTDTQYF.

The rearrangement uses TRBV11-2 and TRBJ2-3, with 14 positions matching TRBD2. The CDR3 consists of 19 residues. From germline, CDR1 is SGHAT and CDR2 FQNNGV. The V and J ends lost 3 bases and 0 bases, in that order; junction bases with no gene match: 8. The CDR3: CASSFRLAGGRWSTDTQYF. Written as DNA, the CDR3 is TGTGCCAGCAGCTTTAGACTAGCGGGGGGGCGATGGAGCACAGATACGCAGTATTTT.

This sequence joins TRBV9 and TRBJ2-3; 13 bases align to TRBD2. This CDR3 region has 17 residues. After removal of 4 bases from V and 2 bases from J, the junction contained 7 bases not matched to a gene. Germline V gene data show CDR1 as SGDLS and CDR2 as YYNGEE. In nucleotides, the CDR3 is TGTGCCAGCAGCCCCTCGGGACTAGCGGGGTACACAGATACGCAGTATTTT. It specifies CASSPSGLAGYTDTQYF.

This chain uses TRBV9 with TRBJ1-1; D is possibly TRBD1 (5 bases). V lost 4 bases to trimming and J lost 1 base, with 14 bases between them. The CDR3 totals 15 residues. Looked up from germline, CDR1 is SGDLS and CDR2 is YYNGEE. This CDR3 reads CASSPRRGQNTEAFF. Written as DNA, the CDR3 is TGTGCCAGCAGCCCGAGGCGGGGCCAGAACACTGAAGCTTTCTTT.

The chain joins TRBV9 to TRBJ2-1; maybe TRBD2 (6 bases). This CDR3 contains 15 residues. Germline values: CDR1 SGDLS, CDR2 YYNGEE. Trimming pared 6 bases from V and 7 bases from J, leaving 20 bases between. CDR3 loop: CASTARGAGGNEQFF. The CDR3, as DNA: TGTGCCAGCACCGCACGGGGAGCGGGTGGGAATGAGCAGTTCTTC.

The rearrangement joins TRBV9 to TRBJ2-1, with D tentatively TRBD1 or TRBD2 (5 bases each). Germline V gene lookup returns CDR1 SGDLS and CDR2 YYNGEE. V was shortened by 3 bases and J by 0 bases, with 16 bases between the two germline ends. This CDR3 contains 17 residues. In DNA, the CDR3 is TGTGCCAGCAGCGGGGACGGAACCTCCCGCTCCTACAATGAGCAGTTCTTC. It codes for CASSGDGTSRSYNEQFF.